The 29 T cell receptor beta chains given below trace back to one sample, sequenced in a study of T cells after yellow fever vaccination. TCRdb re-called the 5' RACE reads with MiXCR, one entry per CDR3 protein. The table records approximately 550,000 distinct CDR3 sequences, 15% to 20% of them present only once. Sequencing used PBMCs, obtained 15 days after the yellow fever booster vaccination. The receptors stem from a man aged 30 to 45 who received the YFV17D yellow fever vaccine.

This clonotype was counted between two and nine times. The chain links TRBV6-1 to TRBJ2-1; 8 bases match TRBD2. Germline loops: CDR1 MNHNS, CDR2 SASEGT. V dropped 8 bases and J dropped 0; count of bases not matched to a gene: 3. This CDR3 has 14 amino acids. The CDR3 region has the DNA TGTGCCAGCCGGCGGGGGGTCTCCTACAATGAGCAGTTCTTC. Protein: CASRRGVSYNEQFF.

CDR3 nucleotides: TGTGCCAGCAGTGAATTCAGGAACACCGGGGAGCTGTTTTTT. Translation: CASSEFRNTGELFF. The V gene is TRBV2, the J gene TRBJ2-2; no definite D call. Germline V gene data show CDR1 as SNHLY and CDR2 as FYNNEI. This CDR3 is 14 amino acids long. Trimming left V 2 bases short and J 1 base short, with 5 bases between.

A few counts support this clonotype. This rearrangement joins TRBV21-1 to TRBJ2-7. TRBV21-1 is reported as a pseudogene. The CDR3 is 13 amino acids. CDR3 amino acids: CASSKDGSYEQYF. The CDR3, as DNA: TGTGCCAGCAGCAAAGACGGGTCCTACGAGCAGTACTTC.

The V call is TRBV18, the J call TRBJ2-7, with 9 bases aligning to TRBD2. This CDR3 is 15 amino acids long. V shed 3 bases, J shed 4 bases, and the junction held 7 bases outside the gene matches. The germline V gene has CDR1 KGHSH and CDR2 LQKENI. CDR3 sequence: CASSPPTSGGYEQYF. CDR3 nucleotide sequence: TGTGCCAGCTCACCCCCGACTAGCGGAGGGTACGAGCAGTACTTC.

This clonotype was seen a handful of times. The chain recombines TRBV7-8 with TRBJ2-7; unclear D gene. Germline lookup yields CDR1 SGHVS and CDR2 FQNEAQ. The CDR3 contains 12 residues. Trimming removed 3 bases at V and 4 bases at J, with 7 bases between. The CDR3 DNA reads TGTGCCAGCAGCTTCACACTTTACGAGCAGTACTTC. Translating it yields CASSFTLYEQYF.

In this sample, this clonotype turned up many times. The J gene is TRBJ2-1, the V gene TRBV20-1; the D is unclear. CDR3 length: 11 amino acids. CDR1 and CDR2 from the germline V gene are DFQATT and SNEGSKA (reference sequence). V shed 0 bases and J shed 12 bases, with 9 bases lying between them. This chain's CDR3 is CSARDRRAQFF. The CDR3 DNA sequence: TGCAGTGCTAGAGATCGGCGCGCGCAGTTCTTC.

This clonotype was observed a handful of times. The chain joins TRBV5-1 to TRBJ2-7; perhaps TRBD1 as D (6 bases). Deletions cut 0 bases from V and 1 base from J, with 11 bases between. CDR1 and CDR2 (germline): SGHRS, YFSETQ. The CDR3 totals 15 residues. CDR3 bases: TGCGCCAGCAGCTTGGACAGGGACGCATCCTACGAGCAGTACTTC. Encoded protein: CASSLDRDASYEQYF.

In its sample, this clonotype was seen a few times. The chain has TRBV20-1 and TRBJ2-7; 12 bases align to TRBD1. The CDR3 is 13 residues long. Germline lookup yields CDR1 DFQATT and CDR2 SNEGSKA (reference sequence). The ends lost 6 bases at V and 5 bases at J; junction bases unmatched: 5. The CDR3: CSAPGQGAHEQYF. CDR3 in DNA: TGCAGTGCCCCGGGACAGGGGGCCCACGAGCAGTACTTC.

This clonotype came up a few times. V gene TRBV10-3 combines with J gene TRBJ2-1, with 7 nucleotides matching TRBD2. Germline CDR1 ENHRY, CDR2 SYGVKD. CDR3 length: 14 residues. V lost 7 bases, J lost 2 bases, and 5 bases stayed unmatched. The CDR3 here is CAIKGGSTYNEQFF. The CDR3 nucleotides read TGTGCCATCAAAGGCGGGAGTACCTACAATGAGCAGTTCTTC.

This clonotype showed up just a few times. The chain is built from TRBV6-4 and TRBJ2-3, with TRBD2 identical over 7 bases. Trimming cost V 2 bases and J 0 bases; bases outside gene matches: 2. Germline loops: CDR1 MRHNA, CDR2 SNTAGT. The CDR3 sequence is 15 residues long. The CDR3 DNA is TGTGCCAGCAGTGACGGGAGGGCTAGCACAGATACGCAGTATTTT. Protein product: CASSDGRASTDTQYF.

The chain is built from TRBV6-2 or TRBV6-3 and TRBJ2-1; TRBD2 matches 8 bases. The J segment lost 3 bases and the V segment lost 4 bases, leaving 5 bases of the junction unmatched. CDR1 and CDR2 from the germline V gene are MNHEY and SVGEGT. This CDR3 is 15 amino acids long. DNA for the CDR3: TGTGCCAGCAGTTTAGCGACTAGCGACTACAATGAGCAGTTCTTC. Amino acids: CASSLATSDYNEQFF.

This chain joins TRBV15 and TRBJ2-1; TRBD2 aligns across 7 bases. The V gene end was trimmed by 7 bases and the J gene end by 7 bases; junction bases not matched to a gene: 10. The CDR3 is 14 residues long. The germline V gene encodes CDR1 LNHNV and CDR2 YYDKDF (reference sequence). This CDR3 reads CATNRGGGGNEQFF. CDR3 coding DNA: TGTGCCACCAATCGAGGCGGGGGAGGGAATGAGCAGTTCTTC. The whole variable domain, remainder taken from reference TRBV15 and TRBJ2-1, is DAMVIQNPRYQVTQFGKPVTLSCSQTLNHNVMYWYQQKSSQAPKLLFHYYDKDFNNEADTPDNFQSRRPNTSFCFLDIRSPGLGDTAMYLCATNRGGGGNEQFFGPGTRLTVL.

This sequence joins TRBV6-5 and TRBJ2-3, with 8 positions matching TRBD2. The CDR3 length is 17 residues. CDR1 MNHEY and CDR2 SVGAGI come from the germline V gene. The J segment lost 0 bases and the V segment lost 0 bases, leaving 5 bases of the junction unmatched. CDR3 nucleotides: TGTGCCAGCAGTTACTCCCTGGGCGGGGGGAGCACAGATACGCAGTATTTT. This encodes CASSYSLGGGSTDTQYF.

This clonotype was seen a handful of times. The CDR3 reads CSALSGGLSYEQYF. DNA for the CDR3: TGCAGTGCTCTTAGCGGGGGTCTCTCCTACGAGCAGTACTTC. The J gene is TRBJ2-7, the V gene TRBV20-1; TRBD2 matches 9 bases. The ends lost 5 bases at V and 0 bases at J; junction bases unmatched: 5. There are 14 residues in the CDR3. In germline, CDR1 is DFQATT, CDR2 SNEGSKA (reference sequence).

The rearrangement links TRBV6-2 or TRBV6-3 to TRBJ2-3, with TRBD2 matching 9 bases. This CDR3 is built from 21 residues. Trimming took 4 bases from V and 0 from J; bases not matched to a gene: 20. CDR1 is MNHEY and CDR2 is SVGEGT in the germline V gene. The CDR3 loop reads CASSSPSGTREGTESTDTQYF. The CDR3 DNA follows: TGTGCCAGCAGTTCTCCATCCGGGACGCGGGAGGGTACGGAGAGCACAGATACGCAGTATTTT.

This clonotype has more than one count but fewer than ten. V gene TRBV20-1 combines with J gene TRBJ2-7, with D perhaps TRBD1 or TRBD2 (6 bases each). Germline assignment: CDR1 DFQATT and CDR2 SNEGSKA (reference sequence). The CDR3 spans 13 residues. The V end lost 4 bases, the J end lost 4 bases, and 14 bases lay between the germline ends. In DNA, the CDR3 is TGCAGTGCTAAGCTCGGGGGCGAGTACGAGCAGTACTTC. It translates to CSAKLGGEYEQYF.

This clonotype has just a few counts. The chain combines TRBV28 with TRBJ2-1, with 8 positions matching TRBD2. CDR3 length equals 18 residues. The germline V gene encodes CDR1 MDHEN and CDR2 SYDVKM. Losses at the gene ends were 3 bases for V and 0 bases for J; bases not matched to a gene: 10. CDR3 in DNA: TGTGCCAGCAGTTTTTCCCCCGCGGCGGGAGGCTCCTACAATGAGCAGTTCTTC. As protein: CASSFSPAAGGSYNEQFF.

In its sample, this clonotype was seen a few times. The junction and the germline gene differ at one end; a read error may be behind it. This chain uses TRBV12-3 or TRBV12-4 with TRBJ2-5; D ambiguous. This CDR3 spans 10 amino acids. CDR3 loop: CASGFPAQYF. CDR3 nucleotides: TGTGCCAGCGGTTTTCCCGCCCAGTACTTC.

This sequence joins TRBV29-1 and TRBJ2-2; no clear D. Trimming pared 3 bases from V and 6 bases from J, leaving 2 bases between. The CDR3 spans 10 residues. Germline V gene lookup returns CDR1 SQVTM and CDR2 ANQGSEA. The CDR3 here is CSVDAGELFF. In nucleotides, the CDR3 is TGCAGCGTTGATGCCGGGGAGCTGTTTTTT.

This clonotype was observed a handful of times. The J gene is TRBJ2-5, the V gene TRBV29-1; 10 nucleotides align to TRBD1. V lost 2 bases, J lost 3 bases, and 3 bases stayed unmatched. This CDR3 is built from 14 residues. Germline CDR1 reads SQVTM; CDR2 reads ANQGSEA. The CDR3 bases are TGCAGCGTTGAAAGAGGGACAGGGGAAGAGACCCAGTACTTC. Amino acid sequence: CSVERGTGEETQYF.

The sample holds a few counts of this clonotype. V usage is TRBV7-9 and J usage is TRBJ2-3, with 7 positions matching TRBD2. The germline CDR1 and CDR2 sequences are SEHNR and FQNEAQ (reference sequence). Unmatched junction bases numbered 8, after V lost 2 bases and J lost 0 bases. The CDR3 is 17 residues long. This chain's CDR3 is CASSLSIGGGSTDTQYF. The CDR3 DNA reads TGTGCCAGCAGCTTATCGATTGGCGGGGGAAGCACAGATACGCAGTATTTT.

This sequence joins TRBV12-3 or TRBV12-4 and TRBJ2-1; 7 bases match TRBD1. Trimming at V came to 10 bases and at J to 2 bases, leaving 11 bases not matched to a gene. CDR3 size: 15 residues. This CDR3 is CATSPGQNPYNEQFF. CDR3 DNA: TGTGCCACCTCACCGGGACAGAACCCCTACAATGAGCAGTTCTTC.

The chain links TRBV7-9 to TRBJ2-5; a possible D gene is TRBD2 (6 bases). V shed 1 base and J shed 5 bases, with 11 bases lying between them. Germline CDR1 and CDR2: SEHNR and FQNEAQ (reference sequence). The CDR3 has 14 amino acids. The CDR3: CASSLVGGSETQYF. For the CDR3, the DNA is TGTGCCAGCAGCTTAGTCGGGGGATCGGAGACCCAGTACTTC.

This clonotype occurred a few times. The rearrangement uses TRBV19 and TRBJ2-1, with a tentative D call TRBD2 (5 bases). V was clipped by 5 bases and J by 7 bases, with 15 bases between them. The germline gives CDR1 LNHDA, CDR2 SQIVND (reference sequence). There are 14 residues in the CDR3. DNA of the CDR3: TGTGCCAGTAGTGGTGTAGGACTCGCGAATGAGCAGTTCTTC. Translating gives CASSGVGLANEQFF.

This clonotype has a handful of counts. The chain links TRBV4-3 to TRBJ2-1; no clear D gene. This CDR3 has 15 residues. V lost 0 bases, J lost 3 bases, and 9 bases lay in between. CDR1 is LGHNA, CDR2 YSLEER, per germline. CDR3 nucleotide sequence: TGCGCCAGCAGCCAAGATCGAGCCAGCTACAATGAGCAGTTCTTC. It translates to CASSQDRASYNEQFF.

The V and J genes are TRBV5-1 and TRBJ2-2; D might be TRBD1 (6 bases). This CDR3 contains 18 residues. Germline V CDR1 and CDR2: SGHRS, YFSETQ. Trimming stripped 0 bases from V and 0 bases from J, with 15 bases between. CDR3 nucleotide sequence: TGCGCCAGCAGCTTGGGCCCGAAAGGGACATCGAACACCGGGGAGCTGTTTTTT. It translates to CASSLGPKGTSNTGELFF.

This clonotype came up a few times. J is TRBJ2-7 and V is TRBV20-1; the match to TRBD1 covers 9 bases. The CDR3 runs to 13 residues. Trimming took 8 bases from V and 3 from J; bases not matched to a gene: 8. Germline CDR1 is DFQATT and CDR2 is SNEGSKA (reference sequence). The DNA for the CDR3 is TGCAGTTCGTTGGGGACAGGGTTCTACGAGCAGTACTTC. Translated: CSSLGTGFYEQYF.

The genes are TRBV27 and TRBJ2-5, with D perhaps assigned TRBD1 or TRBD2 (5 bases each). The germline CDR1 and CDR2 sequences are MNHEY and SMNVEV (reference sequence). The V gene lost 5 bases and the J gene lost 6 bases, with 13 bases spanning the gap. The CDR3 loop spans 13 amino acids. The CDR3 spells CASSPLGAKTQYF. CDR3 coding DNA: TGTGCCAGCAGTCCACTAGGGGCGAAGACCCAGTACTTC.

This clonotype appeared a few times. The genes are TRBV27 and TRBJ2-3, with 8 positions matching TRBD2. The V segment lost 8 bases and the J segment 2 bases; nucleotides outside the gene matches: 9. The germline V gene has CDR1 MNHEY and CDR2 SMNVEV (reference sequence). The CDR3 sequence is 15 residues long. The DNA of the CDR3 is TGTGCCAGCGCTCCTACTAGCGGCCTCACAGATACGCAGTATTTT. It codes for CASAPTSGLTDTQYF.